One sample yielded the 9 T cell receptor beta chains listed below, sequenced in a study of cytomegalovirus exposure and HLA in healthy donors. 60 Vbeta and 13 Jbeta primers were used in PCR. Assay used: immunoSEQ multiplex PCR; TCRdb lists only in-frame clones, some missing. The sample has about 73,000 clones, roughly 71% seen once. Source material: PBMCs. All receptors come from a man between 65 and 85 years old in good health and CMV-seronegative.

Comment on this clone: The DNA is left out, because the CDR3 cannot be placed on it with certainty; the CDR3 is given as TCRdb lists it. The rearrangement uses TRBV30 and TRBJ2-2; the D call TRBD1 from the table was never checked on the DNA. With termini counted, the CDR3 has 15 amino acids. Germline CDR1 and CDR2: GTSNPN and SVGIG (reference sequence). CDR3 region: CASPPDSLTPGSCFF.

This sequence joins TRBV7-2 and TRBJ2-5; D is possibly TRBD2 (5 bases). V was clipped by 0 bases and J by 0 bases, with 8 bases between them. This CDR3 region has 15 residues. Germline V gives CDR1 SGHTA, CDR2 FQGNSA. This CDR3 is CASSLAGEYQETQYF. The CDR3 DNA follows: TGTGCCAGCAGCTTAGCCGGGGAGTACCAAGAGACCCAGTACTTC.

V and J are TRBV6-5 and TRBJ2-1, with no clear D. This CDR3 comprises 15 residues. Germline CDR1 MNHEY, CDR2 SVGAGI. V was cut by 2 bases and J by 9 bases, with 17 bases left in between. CDR3 region: CASSYGLIPSGEQFF. Written as DNA, the CDR3 is TGTGCCAGCAGTTACGGCTTGATCCCATCGGGTGAGCAGTTCTTC.

The chain links TRBV29-1 to TRBJ1-5, with TRBD1 as a possible D gene (6 bases). The V gene's germline CDR1 is SQVTM and CDR2 ANQGSEA. The CDR3 loop spans 13 amino acids. V was pared by 4 bases and J by 6 bases, with 13 bases between. The CDR3 is CSVGAGDGQPQHF. The CDR3 bases are TGCAGCGTTGGTGCAGGGGACGGTCAGCCCCAGCATTTT.

This chain joins TRBV18 and TRBJ1-1, with 7 bases aligning to TRBD1. CDR3 length: 13 amino acids. V dropped 6 bases and J dropped 1; count of bases not matched to a gene: 2. From germline, CDR1 is KGHSH and CDR2 LQKENI. CDR3 DNA sequence: TGTGCCAGCTCGGGGACAGAGAACACTGAAGCTTTCTTT. As protein: CASSGTENTEAFF. Supplemented by reference TRBV18 and TRBJ1-1, the full variable domain reads NAGVMQNPRHLVRRRGQEARLRCSPMKGHSHVYWYRQLPEEGLKFMVYLQKENIIDESGMPKERFSAEFPKEGPSILRIQQVVRGDSAAYFCASSGTENTEAFFGQGTRLTVV.

The chain is built from TRBV28 and TRBJ2-3, with TRBD1 matching 9 bases. Germline-derived CDR1 and CDR2 are MDHEN and SYDVKM. V was clipped by 6 bases and J by 6 bases; unmatched bases: 4. The CDR3 loop spans 13 amino acids. CDR3 nucleotides: TGTGCCAGCAGCCTACAGGGGGCCGATACGCAGTATTTT. The encoded protein is CASSLQGADTQYF.

This chain uses TRBV2 with TRBJ1-3, with unresolved D. The germline V and J ends were trimmed by 2 bases and 0 bases, with 8 bases remaining between them. The germline gives CDR1 SNHLY, CDR2 FYNNEI. The CDR3 contains 15 residues. This CDR3 is CASSELPSSGNTIYF. The CDR3 nucleotides are TGTGCCAGCAGTGAATTGCCGAGCTCTGGAAACACCATATATTTT.

The V and J genes are TRBV29-1 and TRBJ2-3; possibly TRBD1 for D (5 bases). Deletions cut 7 bases from V and 4 bases from J, with 21 bases between. The CDR3 has 15 amino acids. CDR1 is SQVTM, CDR2 ANQGSEA, per germline. The CDR3 loop is CSALMGQGSADTQYF. The CDR3 coding sequence is TGCAGCGCCCTCATGGGGCAGGGATCCGCAGATACGCAGTATTTT.

This sequence joins TRBV10-3 and TRBJ2-5, with 8 positions matching TRBD1. This CDR3 is built from 14 residues. V trimming: 4 bases; J trimming: 11 bases; junction bases outside the gene matches: 12. Per the germline V gene, CDR1 is ENHRY and CDR2 is SYGVKD. The CDR3 reads CAISATGEWVEQYF. CDR3 DNA: TGTGCCATCAGTGCGACAGGGGAATGGGTGGAGCAGTACTTC.